The 21 T cell receptor beta chains reported below all come from one sample, sequenced in a study of shared clonotypes between healthy human individuals. Here immunoSEQ multiplex PCR was the method, and the copy in TCRdb shows in-frame clones only, minus some. The sample lists under 2,500,000 clones, roughly 95% occurring once. Source material: naive CD4+ T cells sorted from blood. Subset described: CD45RA+ positively selected. The receptor set was obtained from a man younger than 35 in good health.

This clone came up once. The V call is TRBV4-1, the J call TRBJ1-5, with 10 bases identical to TRBD1. CDR1 MGHRA and CDR2 YSYEKL come from the germline V gene. The CDR3 is 18 amino acids. With 0 bases clipped from V and 3 bases from J, the junction kept 8 bases outside the gene matches. The CDR3 protein is CASSQDLYDRGHNQPQHF. The CDR3 DNA reads as TGCGCCAGCAGCCAAGATCTTTACGACAGGGGGCACAATCAGCCCCAGCATTTT.

The count of this clone is one. Other nucleotide sequences in the sample specify the same CDR3. The V call is TRBV2, the J call TRBJ2-7; D is unresolved. CDR3 length: 12 residues. V lost 4 bases to trimming and J lost 0 bases, with 4 bases between them. Germline-derived CDR1 and CDR2 are SNHLY and FYNNEI. The CDR3 protein is CASSAASYEQYF. In DNA, the CDR3 is TGTGCCAGCAGTGCTGCCTCCTACGAGCAGTACTTC.

This clone was seen once. The sample carries other DNA sequences with the same CDR3. This chain links TRBV18 with TRBJ2-7, with a tentative D call TRBD1 (6 bases). Trimming took 6 bases from V and 6 from J, leaving 12 bases between them. The CDR3 sequence is 12 residues long. Germline V gene data show CDR1 as KGHSH and CDR2 as LQKENI. CDR3 coding DNA: TGTGCCAGCTCGCCCAGGGGTCTCGAGCAGTACTTC. Amino acids: CASSPRGLEQYF.

The rearrangement uses TRBV6-1 and TRBJ2-3, with 10 bases that match TRBD2. The CDR3 is 17 residues long. Germline CDR1 reads MNHNS; CDR2 reads SASEGT. Trimming removed 4 bases from V and 0 bases from J; junction bases left unmatched: 7. CDR3 region: CASSVSGGAPSTDTQYF. CDR3 nucleotide sequence: TGTGCCAGCAGTGTCAGCGGGGGGGCCCCTAGCACAGATACGCAGTATTTT.

This clone was seen just once. CDR3 amino acids: CASSPGQLSTDTQYF. The CDR3 nucleotides read TGTGCCAGCAGTCCGGGACAGCTAAGCACAGATACGCAGTATTTT. V gene TRBV28 combines with J gene TRBJ2-3, with 7 bases matching TRBD1. Trimming at V came to 5 bases and at J to 0 bases, leaving 5 bases not matched to a gene. CDR3 length equals 15 residues. CDR1 is MDHEN, CDR2 SYDVKM, per germline.

This chain links TRBV11-2 with TRBJ2-1, with unresolved D. Deletions cut 0 bases from V and 8 bases from J, with 8 bases between. This CDR3 contains 13 residues. Germline values: CDR1 SGHAT, CDR2 FQNNGV. The CDR3 loop reads CASSLDRLDEQFF. The CDR3 region has the DNA TGTGCCAGCAGCTTAGATAGGCTAGATGAGCAGTTCTTC. Based on the CDR3 plus reference TRBV11-2 and TRBJ2-1, the full variable domain is EAGVAQSPRYKIIEKRQSVAFWCNPISGHATLYWYQQILGQGPKLLIQFQNNGVVDDSQLPKDRFSAERLKGVDSTLKIQPAKLEDSAVYLCASSLDRLDEQFFGPGTRLTVL.

This chain joins TRBV27 and TRBJ2-3; 7 nucleotides agree with TRBD1. Germline trimming cut 8 bases from V and 4 bases from J; bases unmatched to any gene: 9. This CDR3 is built from 14 residues. Germline lookup yields CDR1 MNHEY and CDR2 SMNVEV (reference sequence). The CDR3 here is CASGTKGQSDTQYF. CDR3 in DNA: TGTGCCAGCGGGACCAAGGGACAGTCAGATACGCAGTATTTT.

The rearrangement links TRBV6-5 to TRBJ1-1; the D is unclear. This CDR3 has 11 amino acids. Germline V gene sequence: CDR1 MNHEY, CDR2 SVGAGI. The V end lost 4 bases, the J end lost 11 bases, and 11 bases lay between the germline ends. The CDR3 bases are TGTGCCAGCAGTTCGGCGGCTGGGGCTTTCTTT. This codes for CASSSAAGAFF.

V is TRBV10-1 and J is TRBJ2-3; 9 nucleotides align to TRBD1. Germline V gene lookup returns CDR1 WNHNN and CDR2 SYGVQD (reference sequence). CDR3 length equals 15 residues. Trimming took 6 bases from V and 6 from J; bases not matched to a gene: 10. The chain's CDR3 is CASSARDREGDTQYF. The CDR3, as DNA: TGCGCCAGCAGCGCTCGGGACAGGGAGGGGGATACGCAGTATTTT.

CDR3 region: CASSQVWDPEAFF. In DNA, the CDR3 is TGCGCCAGCAGCCAAGTCTGGGACCCTGAAGCTTTCTTT. The chain joins TRBV4-1 to TRBJ1-1; D might be TRBD1 (5 bases). The length of the CDR3 is 13 residues. Trimming stripped 1 base from V and 6 bases from J, with 9 bases between. Germline values: CDR1 MGHRA, CDR2 YSYEKL.

This sequence joins TRBV10-1 and TRBJ1-3, with no clear D. This CDR3 is 13 amino acids long. Looked up from germline, CDR1 is WNHNN and CDR2 is SYGVQD (reference sequence). Deletions cut 4 bases from V and 4 bases from J, with 8 bases between. The CDR3 DNA is TGCGCCAGCAGTGCGACTTTCGGAAACACCATATATTTT. Amino acids: CASSATFGNTIYF.

This clone was seen more than once but under ten times. The chain links TRBV10-3 to TRBJ1-6; unclear D gene. CDR1 is ENHRY and CDR2 is SYGVKD in the germline V gene. Trimming shortened V by 7 bases and J by 0 bases, and 10 bases separated the two germline ends. The CDR3 length is 15 residues. CDR3 in amino acids: CAINEGSSYNSPLHF. In DNA form, the CDR3 reads TGTGCCATCAACGAAGGAAGCTCCTATAATTCACCCCTCCACTTT.

The rearrangement joins TRBV10-1 to TRBJ2-3; either TRBD1 or TRBD2 may fit D (5 bases each). Germline CDR1 is WNHNN and CDR2 is SYGVQD (reference sequence). V lost 5 bases to trimming and J lost 6 bases, with 18 bases between them. The CDR3 is made up of 15 amino acids. Written as DNA, the CDR3 is TGCGCCAGCAGTACAGGAGTGCGAACGGGGGATACGCAGTATTTT. It codes for CASSTGVRTGDTQYF.

The chain has TRBV6-5 and TRBJ1-1, with unresolved D. The CDR3 contains 13 residues. With 1 base removed from V and 7 bases from J, the gap between germline ends came to 10 bases. Germline values: CDR1 MNHEY, CDR2 SVGAGI. The CDR3 sequence: CASSYLGPYEAFF. As DNA, the CDR3 is TGTGCCAGCAGTTACTTAGGGCCCTATGAAGCTTTCTTT.

About this clone: This may arise from a read error, as a much more abundant clone is one base away. The rearrangement uses TRBV6-1 and TRBJ2-3; unclear D gene. The V gene's germline CDR1 is MNHNS and CDR2 SASEGT. V was cut by 5 bases and J by 2 bases, with 2 bases left in between. The CDR3 is 11 residues long. The CDR3 nucleotides read TGTGCCAGCAGTTCCACAGATACGCAGTATTTT. It is translated as CASSSTDTQYF.

This clone appeared once. This chain links TRBV28 with TRBJ2-7, with D perhaps matching TRBD1 (6 bases). The CDR3 covers 14 residues. V was shortened by 5 bases and J by 2 bases, with 13 bases between the two germline ends. Germline V gene lookup returns CDR1 MDHEN and CDR2 SYDVKM. In DNA, the CDR3 is TGTGCCAGCAGTCCTGGGACAACCCCCTACGAGCAGTACTTC. It yields the protein CASSPGTTPYEQYF.

This clone has just one count. The genes are TRBV18 and TRBJ1-3, with 8 bases matching TRBD1. CDR3 size: 15 residues. Germline CDR1 and CDR2: KGHSH and LQKENI. V lost 3 bases, J lost 3 bases, and 4 bases stayed unmatched. CDR3 region: CASSPLTGGGNTIYF. The CDR3 bases are TGTGCCAGCTCACCGTTAACAGGGGGTGGAAACACCATATATTTT.

The chain uses TRBV5-4 and TRBJ1-2; no definite D call. Germline CDR1 is SGHNT and CDR2 is YYREEE (reference sequence). There are 12 residues in the CDR3. Between the trimmed V and J ends, which lost 0 bases and 4 bases, there was a span of 4 bases. CDR3 coding DNA: TGTGCCAGCAGCTTGGTACTCTATGGCTACACCTTC. Its translation is CASSLVLYGYTF.

The chain carries TRBV6-1 and TRBJ1-4, with TRBD1 matching 7 bases. The J segment lost 4 bases and the V segment lost 7 bases, leaving 6 bases of the junction unmatched. Germline CDR1 is MNHNS and CDR2 is SASEGT. CDR3 size: 14 residues. The CDR3 spells CASNTGTDNEKLFF. CDR3 nucleotides: TGTGCCAGCAATACCGGGACAGATAATGAAAAACTGTTTTTT.

The V gene is TRBV7-2, the J gene TRBJ2-1; the D is unclear. Per the germline V gene, CDR1 is SGHTA and CDR2 is FQGNSA. The CDR3 sequence is 13 residues long. Trimming removed 4 bases at V and 3 bases at J, with 7 bases between. The CDR3, as DNA: TGTGCCAGCAGCTACCAGTACTACAATGAGCAGTTCTTC. Translated: CASSYQYYNEQFF.

In its sample, this clone was seen once. V is TRBV7-9 and J is TRBJ2-7, with D tentatively TRBD1 or TRBD2 (5 bases each). Trimming took off 5 bases at V and 6 bases at J, with 11 bases between the two ends. The CDR3 extends over 12 amino acids. The V gene's germline CDR1 is SEHNR and CDR2 FQNEAQ (reference sequence). The CDR3 DNA follows: TGTGCCAGCAGCCCACCCGGGACCGAGCAGTACTTC. This gives the protein CASSPPGTEQYF.